This is a list of T cell receptor beta chains from one sample in a study of T-cell memory formation after mild COVID-19. In TCRdb, the 5' RACE reads were re-called with MiXCR into one record per CDR3 protein. The sample has about 27,000 distinct CDR3 sequences; around 7.2% are singletons. Source material: PBMCs or a T cell subset sorted from them (not recorded which). These TCRs come from an adult woman who had mild COVID-19 (a few samples of this study predate the infection). Cell type and time point are not known. Each CDR3 is given with its conserved first and last residue. Part of the rows lack a size; the others show once, few, many or a class for expanded clones.

J: TRBJ1-2
size: .
V: TRBV19
CDR3: CASSPIGTPYYGYTF

J: TRBJ2-3
size: .
V: TRBV6-2/TRBV6-3
CDR3: CASNRLESSTDTQYF

J: TRBJ1-4
size: many
V: TRBV12-3/TRBV12-4
CDR3: CASSFRDPSNEKLFF

J: TRBJ1-1
size: many
V: TRBV6-4
CDR3: CASSDSGQGNTEAFF

J: TRBJ2-5
size: many
V: TRBV7-3
CDR3: CASSPTTRSETQYF

J: TRBJ2-7
size: many
V: TRBV7-9
CDR3: CASSPRFVEQYF

J: TRBJ2-5
size: many
V: TRBV7-8
CDR3: CASSLTGTGSIGETQYF

J: TRBJ2-5
size: many
V: TRBV20-1
CDR3: CSATGEGFKETQYF

J: TRBJ2-3
size: many
V: TRBV12-3/TRBV12-4
CDR3: CASSLGLASTTDTQYF

J: TRBJ2-1
size: many
V: TRBV29-1
CDR3: CSVGVPYNEQFF

J: TRBJ1-1
size: many
V: TRBV20-1
CDR3: CSANQMNTEAFF

J: TRBJ1-1
size: .
V: TRBV2
CDR3: CASSPLTVDTEAFF